These 9 T cell receptor beta chains came from one sample sequenced in a study of T-cell reconstitution after alpha-beta-depleted transplantation in children. Unique molecular identifiers were built into the TCRbeta library. A single record per CDR3 protein comes from TCRdb applying MiXCR to the PCR reads. The sample holds 780,000 or so distinct CDR3 sequences; 15% to 20% are singletons and the top ten take under 6%. The starting material was PBMCs, mostly from graft donor cells, obtained 360 days after TCRalphabeta/CD19-depleted stem cell transplant. The receptor source for this set is a male patient aged 10 to 17 who had a stem cell transplant for acute lymphoblastic leukemia, so the T cells may come from the graft donor.

This clonotype has more than one count but fewer than ten. V and J are TRBV7-9 and TRBJ2-3; D ambiguous. The length of the CDR3 is 10 residues. Germline assignment: CDR1 SEHNR and CDR2 FQNEAQ (reference sequence). Trimming removed 4 bases from V and 9 bases from J, with 5 bases in between. This CDR3 is CASSYGTQYF. The CDR3 DNA sequence: TGTGCCAGCAGCTACGGGACGCAGTATTTT.

This clonotype was picked up a small number of times. Since a much larger clone is just one base distant, this may be a read error. The J gene is TRBJ1-5, the V gene TRBV7-6; 10 positions agree with TRBD1. CDR1 and CDR2 from the germline V gene are SGHVS and FNYEAQ. V lost 1 base, J lost 5 bases, and 5 bases stayed unmatched. The CDR3 sequence is 16 residues long. CDR3 DNA: TGTGCCAGCAGCTTAGGCGGGACAGGGGTCCATCAGCCCCAGCATTTT. Encoded protein: CASSLGGTGVHQPQHF. The complete variable domain, with remaining parts taken from reference TRBV7-6 and TRBJ1-5, reads GAGVSQSPRYKVTKRGQDVALRCDPISGHVSLYWYRQALGQGPEFLTYFNYEAQQDKSGLPNDRFSAERPEGSISTLTIQRTEQRDSAMYRCASSLGGTGVHQPQHFGDGTRLSIL.

The chain uses TRBV15 and TRBJ2-2, with 9 bases lining up with TRBD1. Germline-derived CDR1 and CDR2 are LNHNV and YYDKDF (reference sequence). Trimming removed 5 bases from V and 7 bases from J; junction bases left unmatched: 2. The CDR3 loop spans 13 amino acids. The CDR3 spells CATSGTGIGELFF. In nucleotides, the CDR3 is TGTGCCACCAGCGGGACAGGGATCGGGGAGCTGTTTTTT.

The V and J genes are TRBV28 and TRBJ2-1, with no clear D. The CDR3 is made up of 14 amino acids. CDR1 MDHEN and CDR2 SYDVKM come from the germline V gene. Deletions cut 4 bases from V and 6 bases from J, with 13 bases between. The CDR3 loop reads CASSSPSVLNEQFF. CDR3 nucleotide sequence: TGTGCCAGCAGTTCCCCATCGGTCCTCAATGAGCAGTTCTTC.

This sequence joins TRBV7-2 and TRBJ1-1, with 8 nucleotides matching TRBD1. Germline CDR1 is SGHTA and CDR2 is FQGNSA. The CDR3 is made up of 13 amino acids. The ends lost 6 bases at V and 7 bases at J; junction bases unmatched: 7. CDR3 sequence: CASSPTGTGEAFF. The CDR3 nucleotides are TGTGCCAGCAGTCCTACCGGGACAGGTGAAGCTTTCTTT.

This clonotype has just a few counts. The V call is TRBV5-1, the J call TRBJ2-3, with 11 nucleotides matching TRBD2. The germline CDR1 and CDR2 sequences are SGHRS and YFSETQ. The CDR3 loop spans 16 amino acids. J gave up 2 bases and V 4 bases, and 6 bases lay outside the gene matches. This CDR3 reads CASSPGTSGFTDTQYF. As DNA, the CDR3 is TGCGCCAGCAGCCCAGGGACTAGCGGCTTCACAGATACGCAGTATTTT.

The V call is TRBV5-1, the J call TRBJ1-5, with D perhaps matching TRBD1 (5 bases). Germline V gene sequence: CDR1 SGHRS, CDR2 YFSETQ. This CDR3 spans 17 amino acids. V lost 0 bases, J lost 0 bases, and 13 bases lay in between. The CDR3 loop reads CASSLGDGGYSNQPQHF. The DNA for the CDR3 is TGCGCCAGCAGCTTGGGGGACGGGGGATATAGCAATCAGCCCCAGCATTTT.

The J gene is TRBJ2-7, the V gene TRBV27, with 9 bases aligning to TRBD1. Unmatched junction bases numbered 18, after V lost 4 bases and J lost 5 bases. Germline CDR1 is MNHEY and CDR2 is SMNVEV (reference sequence). There are 18 residues in the CDR3. In DNA, the CDR3 is TGTGCCAGCAGTTCGAAAAAGGGGGTAGGGACAGGGTACCACGAGCAGTACTTC. This encodes CASSSKKGVGTGYHEQYF.

Only a few counts were recorded for this clonotype. The V gene is TRBV25-1, the J gene TRBJ1-6, with unresolved D. The V end was cut by 3 bases, the J end by 10 bases, with 10 bases between. CDR3 length: 13 residues. Germline V gene data show CDR1 as MGHDK and CDR2 as SYGVNS. DNA for the CDR3: TGTGCCAGCAGTGATCAAACGTGGTCACCCCTCCACTTT. Translating it yields CASSDQTWSPLHF.